This TCR beta chain emerged from a study of cytomegalovirus exposure and HLA in healthy donors. Primers included in the PCR were 60 Vbeta and 13 Jbeta primers. The protocol was immunoSEQ multiplex PCR, while the TCRdb copy is restricted to in-frame clones and leaves out a portion. This table has hundreds of thousands of clones, 70% to 90% appearing once. Sequencing was performed on PBMCs. The receptor was isolated from a woman aged 18 to 35 in good health and CMV-seronegative.

CDR3 protein: CASSPRLAGLTDTQYF. CDR3 nucleotides: TGTGCCAGCTCACCACGCCTAGCGGGTCTCACAGATACGCAGTATTTT. The chain recombines TRBV18 with TRBJ2-3; 8 bases align to TRBD2. With 1 base clipped from V and 2 bases from J, the junction kept 5 bases outside the gene matches. Germline V gene data show CDR1 as KGHSH and CDR2 as LQKENI. The CDR3 is made up of 16 amino acids.